A single sample gave rise to the 3 T cell receptor beta chains below, sequenced in a study of CXCR3-negative and CXCR3-positive naive CD8 T cells. The study's findings and limits: Compared with CXCR3-negative naive cells, CXCR3-positive naive cells showed more hydrophobic TRB CDR3s.

What these receptors recognize is not known. With UMI labels, 5' RACE was used to prepare the TRB cDNA libraries. TCRdb re-called the 5' RACE reads and catalogs CDR3 proteins one per entry, DNA excluded. Recorded for this sample: around 50,000 distinct CDR3 sequences. Sequencing was done on a sample of naive CXCR3+ CD8+ T cells from blood. Specified subset: CD45RO-CCR7+CD27+CD95- naive CD8+ T cells expressing CXCR3 (TNR3+). The origin of the receptors is a human donor in good health. Some clones in this sample may be carry-over from other donors' samples.

The V and J genes are TRBV4-3 and TRBJ1-2; lacking DNA, the TRBD1 call made by TCRdb goes unchecked. Germline CDR1 LGHNA, CDR2 YSLEER. The CDR3 runs to 15 residues. CDR3 loop: CASSPDRTWDCGYTF.

The CDR3 spells CATQWGEKAEAFF. V is TRBV27 and J is TRBJ1-1; TCRdb names TRBD1, which stays unverified in the absence of DNA. Germline V gives CDR1 MNHEY, CDR2 SMNVEV (reference sequence). This CDR3 comprises 13 residues.

The chain employs TRBV7-9 and TRBJ2-3; the D gene TCRdb calls, TRBD1, cannot be checked with no DNA. The CDR3 runs 15 residues. The V gene's germline CDR1 is SEHNR and CDR2 FQNEAQ (reference sequence). The CDR3 is CASGSSGGSADTQYF.